One and the same sample provided the 10 T cell receptor beta chains below, sequenced in a study of shared clonotypes between healthy human individuals. Generated by immunoSEQ multiplex PCR, the TCRdb table keeps only in-frame clones and is missing some. The table has 2.5 million or so clones, about 92% seen once. Input material: naive CD4+ T cells sorted from blood. Noted subset: CD45RA+ positively selected. These TCRs come from a man in his late teens or twenties in good health.

The genes are TRBV6-6 and TRBJ2-5; TRBD2 agrees at 10 bases. Near its end, the DNA agrees better with TRBJ2-7, so the J call may be wrong. Germline V gene sequence: CDR1 MNHNY, CDR2 SVGAGI (reference sequence). The CDR3 covers 15 residues. The CDR3 reads CASSYDSGGASEQYF. The DNA for the CDR3 is TGTGCCAGCAGTTATGACAGCGGGGGGGCCAGCGAGCAGTACTTC.

About this clone: Other DNA sequences from this sample encode an identical CDR3 as well. The chain has TRBV18 and TRBJ1-6, with D hard to call. The germline gives CDR1 KGHSH, CDR2 LQKENI. The CDR3 runs to 13 residues. The germline V and J ends were trimmed by 2 bases and 5 bases, with 4 bases remaining between them. CDR3 in amino acids: CASSPTDNSPLHF. CDR3 bases: TGTGCCAGCTCACCAACAGATAATTCACCCCTCCACTTT.

The rearrangement joins TRBV5-4 to TRBJ1-2; no clear D. In germline, CDR1 is SGHNT, CDR2 YYREEE (reference sequence). V was trimmed by 3 bases and J by 8 bases, leaving 26 bases between them. The CDR3 has 17 residues. The CDR3 loop is CASSSDTETPADRGYTF. The CDR3 DNA reads as TGTGCCAGCAGCTCTGATACCGAGACCCCGGCGGATCGAGGCTACACCTTC.

As for this clone: This same CDR3 is encoded by further DNA sequences in the sample. The V gene is TRBV6-5, the J gene TRBJ2-7, with a weak D call TRBD2 (6 bases). Germline V gene sequence: CDR1 MNHEY, CDR2 SVGAGI. The CDR3 has 13 residues. The V gene lost 5 bases and the J gene lost 3 bases, with 11 bases spanning the gap. The CDR3 here is CASSRSGDYEQYF. CDR3 DNA: TGTGCCAGCAGTCGGTCGGGGGACTACGAGCAGTACTTC.

This clone is a singleton in its sample. V and J are TRBV6-6 and TRBJ2-7, with D perhaps being TRBD1 or TRBD2 (5 bases each). The CDR3 is made up of 15 amino acids. Per germline, CDR1 MNHNY and CDR2 SVGAGI (reference sequence). V lost 0 bases to trimming and J lost 2 bases, with 11 bases between them. The CDR3 nucleotides read TGTGCCAGCAGTTACTCGAGGGGTGGGGCCTACGAGCAGTACTTC. Protein product: CASSYSRGGAYEQYF.

In nucleotides, the CDR3 is TGCGCCAGCAGCTTTTCCAGACAGAACACTGAAGCTTTCTTT. Its protein product is CASSFSRQNTEAFF. The V gene is TRBV5-1, the J gene TRBJ1-1; D gene uncertain. This CDR3 comprises 14 residues. V was shortened by 2 bases and J by 1 base, with 9 bases between the two germline ends. CDR1 SGHRS and CDR2 YFSETQ come from the germline V gene.

The J gene is TRBJ2-3, the V gene TRBV19; 10 bases are a match to TRBD1. The CDR3 spans 17 residues. Germline CDR1 is LNHDA and CDR2 is SQIVND (reference sequence). After removal of 5 bases from V and 0 bases from J, the junction contained 8 bases not matched to a gene. The CDR3, as DNA: TGTGCCAGTAGTTCTACCGGGACAGGGGTAAGCACAGATACGCAGTATTTT. It specifies CASSSTGTGVSTDTQYF. Complete variable domain (other parts from reference TRBV19 and TRBJ2-3): DGGITQSPKYLFRKEGQNVTLSCEQNLNHDAMYWYRQDPGQGLRLIYYSQIVNDFQKGDIAEGYSVSREKKESFPLTVTSAQKNPTAFYLCASSSTGTGVSTDTQYFGPGTRLTVL.

The V call is TRBV28, the J call TRBJ2-2; D gene uncertain. This CDR3 is 13 amino acids long. Germline V gives CDR1 MDHEN, CDR2 SYDVKM. V lost 6 bases and J 9 bases, leaving 14 bases between the germline ends. The DNA for the CDR3 is TGTGCCAGCAGCCCGGCAATCAGGAGGGAGCTGTTTTTT. It translates to CASSPAIRRELFF. Complete variable domain (other parts from reference TRBV28 and TRBJ2-2): DVKVTQSSRYLVKRTGEKVFLECVQDMDHENMFWYRQDPGLGLRLIYFSYDVKMKEKGDIPEGYSVSREKKERFSLILESASTNQTSMYLCASSPAIRRELFFGEGSRLTVL.

The rearrangement uses TRBV5-1 and TRBJ2-2, with TRBD1 matching over 7 bases. The V gene end was trimmed by 5 bases and the J gene end by 6 bases; junction bases not matched to a gene: 7. CDR3 size: 14 residues. The germline gives CDR1 SGHRS, CDR2 YFSETQ. CDR3 DNA: TGCGCCAGCAGTTTACGACAGGGCCCCGGGGAGCTGTTTTTT. Translated, it gives CASSLRQGPGELFF. Full variable domain (outside the CDR3, taken from reference TRBV5-1 and TRBJ2-2): KAGVTQTPRYLIKTRGQQVTLSCSPISGHRSVSWYQQTPGQGLQFLFEYFSETQRNKGNFPGRFSGRQFSNSRSEMNVSTLELGDSALYLCASSLRQGPGELFFGEGSRLTVL.

CDR3 region: CASSRGRTSGNTIYF. The CDR3 nucleotides read TGTGCCAGCAGCCGGGGGAGAACCTCTGGAAACACCATATATTTT. This chain connects TRBV13 to TRBJ1-3; possibly TRBD1 for D (5 bases). The CDR3 is 15 residues long. The germline V gene has CDR1 PRHDT and CDR2 FYEKMQ (reference sequence). Trimming left V 5 bases short and J 0 bases short, with 11 bases between.